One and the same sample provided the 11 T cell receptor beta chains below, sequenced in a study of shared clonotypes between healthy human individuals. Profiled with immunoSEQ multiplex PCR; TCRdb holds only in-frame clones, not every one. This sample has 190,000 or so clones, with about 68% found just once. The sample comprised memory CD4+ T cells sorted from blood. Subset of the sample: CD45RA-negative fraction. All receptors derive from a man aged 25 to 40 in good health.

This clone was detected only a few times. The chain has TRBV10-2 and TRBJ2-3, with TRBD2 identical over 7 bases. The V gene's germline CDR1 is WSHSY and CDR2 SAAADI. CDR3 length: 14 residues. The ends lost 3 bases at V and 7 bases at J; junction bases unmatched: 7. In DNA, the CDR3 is TGCGCCAGCAGTGATTTGACTAGCTCCCATACGCAGTATTTT. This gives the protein CASSDLTSSHTQYF.

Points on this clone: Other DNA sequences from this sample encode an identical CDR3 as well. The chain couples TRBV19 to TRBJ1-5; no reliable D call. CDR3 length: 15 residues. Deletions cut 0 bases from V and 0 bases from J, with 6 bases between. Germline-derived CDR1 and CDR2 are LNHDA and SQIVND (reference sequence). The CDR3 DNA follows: TGTGCCAGTAGTATAGACCCAGGTAGCAATCAGCCCCAGCATTTT. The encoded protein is CASSIDPGSNQPQHF.

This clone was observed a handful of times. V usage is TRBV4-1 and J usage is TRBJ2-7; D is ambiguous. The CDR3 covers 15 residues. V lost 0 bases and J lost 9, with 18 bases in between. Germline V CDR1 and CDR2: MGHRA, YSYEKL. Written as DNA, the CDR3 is TGCGCCAGCAGCCAAGATCTGGTGAACCTACGAGGGCAGTACTTC. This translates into CASSQDLVNLRGQYF.

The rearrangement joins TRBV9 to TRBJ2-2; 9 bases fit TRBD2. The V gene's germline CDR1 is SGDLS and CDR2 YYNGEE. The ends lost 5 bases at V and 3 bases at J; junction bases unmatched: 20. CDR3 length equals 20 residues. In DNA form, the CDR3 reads TGTGCCAGCAGTGTAAGTGGGGGACTAGCTCTTTTGAGGGACACCGGGGAGCTGTTTTTT. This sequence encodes CASSVSGGLALLRDTGELFF.

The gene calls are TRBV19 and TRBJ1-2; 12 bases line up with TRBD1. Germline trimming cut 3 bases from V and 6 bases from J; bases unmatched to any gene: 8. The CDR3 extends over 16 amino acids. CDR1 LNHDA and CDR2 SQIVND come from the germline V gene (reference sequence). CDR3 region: CASSMERDRGPNGYTF. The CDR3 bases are TGTGCCAGTAGTATGGAACGGGACAGGGGGCCGAATGGCTACACCTTC.

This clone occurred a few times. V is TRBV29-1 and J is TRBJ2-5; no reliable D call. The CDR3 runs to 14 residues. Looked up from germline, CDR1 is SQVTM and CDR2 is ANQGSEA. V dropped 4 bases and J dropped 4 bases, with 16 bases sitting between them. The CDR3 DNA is TGCAGCGTTGTACTTTTGCAGGCTGGAGAGACCCAGTACTTC. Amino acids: CSVVLLQAGETQYF.

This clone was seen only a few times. As DNA, the CDR3 is TGTGCCAGCAGTCAACGACAGGGGGCTGTCGGGGAGCTGTTTTTT. This encodes CASSQRQGAVGELFF. V gene TRBV11-2 combines with J gene TRBJ2-2, with TRBD1 matching over 10 bases. CDR3 size: 15 residues. Germline V lookup: CDR1 SGHAT, CDR2 FQNNGV. V shed 6 bases, J shed 7 bases, and the junction held 8 bases outside the gene matches.

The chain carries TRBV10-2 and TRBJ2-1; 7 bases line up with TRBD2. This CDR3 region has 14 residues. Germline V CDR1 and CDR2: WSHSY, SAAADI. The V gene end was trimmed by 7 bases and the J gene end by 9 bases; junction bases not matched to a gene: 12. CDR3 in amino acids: CASTLASSGGEQFF. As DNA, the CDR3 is TGCGCCAGCACCCTAGCCTCCTCGGGGGGTGAGCAGTTCTTC.

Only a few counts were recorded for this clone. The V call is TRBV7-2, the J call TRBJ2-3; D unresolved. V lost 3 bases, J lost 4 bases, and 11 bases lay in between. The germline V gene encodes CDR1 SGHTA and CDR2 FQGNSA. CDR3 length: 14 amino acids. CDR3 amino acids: CASSFGPTPDTQYF. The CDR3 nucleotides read TGTGCCAGCAGCTTCGGACCTACGCCAGATACGCAGTATTTT. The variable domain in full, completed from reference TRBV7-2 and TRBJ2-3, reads GAGVSQSPSNKVTEKGKDVELRCDPISGHTALYWYRQSLGQGLEFLIYFQGNSAPDKSGLPSDRFSAERTGGSVSTLTIQRTQQEDSAVYLCASSFGPTPDTQYFGPGTRLTVL.

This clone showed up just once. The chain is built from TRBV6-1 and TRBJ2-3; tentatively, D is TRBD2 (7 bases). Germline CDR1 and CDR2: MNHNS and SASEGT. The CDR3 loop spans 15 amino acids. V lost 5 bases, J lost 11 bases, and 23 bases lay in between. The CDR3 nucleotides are TGTGCCAGCAGTCCACTAGCGAACCGGGGGCGCAAGCAGTATTTT. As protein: CASSPLANRGRKQYF.

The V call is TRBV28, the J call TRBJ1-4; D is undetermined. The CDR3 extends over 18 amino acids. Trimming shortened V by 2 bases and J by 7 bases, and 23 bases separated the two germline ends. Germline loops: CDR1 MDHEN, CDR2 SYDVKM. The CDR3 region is CASSLGVAAPGRGEKLFF. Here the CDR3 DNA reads TGTGCCAGCAGTTTAGGGGTAGCGGCTCCCGGTAGAGGTGAAAAACTGTTTTTT.